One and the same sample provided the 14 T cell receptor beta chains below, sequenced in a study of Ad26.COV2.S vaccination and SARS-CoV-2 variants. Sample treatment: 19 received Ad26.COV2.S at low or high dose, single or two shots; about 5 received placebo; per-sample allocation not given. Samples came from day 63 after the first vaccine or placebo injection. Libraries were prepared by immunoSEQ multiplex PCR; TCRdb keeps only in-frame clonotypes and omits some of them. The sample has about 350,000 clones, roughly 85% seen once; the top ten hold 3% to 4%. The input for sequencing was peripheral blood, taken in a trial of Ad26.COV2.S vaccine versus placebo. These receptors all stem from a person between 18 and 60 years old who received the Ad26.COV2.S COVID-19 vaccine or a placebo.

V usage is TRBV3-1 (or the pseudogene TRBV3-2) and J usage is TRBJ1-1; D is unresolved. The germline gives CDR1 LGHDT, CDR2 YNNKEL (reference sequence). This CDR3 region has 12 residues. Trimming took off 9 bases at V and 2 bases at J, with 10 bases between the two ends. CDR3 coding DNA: TGTGCCAGTCTTCCTGGAAACACTGAAGCTTTCTTT. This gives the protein CASLPGNTEAFF.

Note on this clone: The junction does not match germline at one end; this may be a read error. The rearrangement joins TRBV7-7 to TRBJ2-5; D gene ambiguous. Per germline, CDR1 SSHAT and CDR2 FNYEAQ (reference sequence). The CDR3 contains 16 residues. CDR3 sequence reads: CASSLSSGRDQETQYF. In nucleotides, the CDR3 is TGTGCTAGCAGCTTATCTAGTGGACGAGACCAAGAGACCCAGTACTTC.

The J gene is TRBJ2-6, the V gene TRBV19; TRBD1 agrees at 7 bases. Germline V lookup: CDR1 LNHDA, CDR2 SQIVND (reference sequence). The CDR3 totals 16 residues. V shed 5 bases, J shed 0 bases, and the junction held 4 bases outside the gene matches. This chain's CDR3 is CASSFRQGSGANVLTF. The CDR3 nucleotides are TGTGCCAGTAGTTTCAGACAGGGCTCTGGGGCCAACGTCCTGACTTTC.

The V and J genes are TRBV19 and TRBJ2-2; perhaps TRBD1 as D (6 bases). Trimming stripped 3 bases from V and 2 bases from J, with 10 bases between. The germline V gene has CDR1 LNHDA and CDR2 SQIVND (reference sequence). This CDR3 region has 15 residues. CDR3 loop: CASSIDGTNTGELFF. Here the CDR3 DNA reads TGTGCCAGTAGTATCGATGGGACAAACACCGGGGAGCTGTTTTTT.

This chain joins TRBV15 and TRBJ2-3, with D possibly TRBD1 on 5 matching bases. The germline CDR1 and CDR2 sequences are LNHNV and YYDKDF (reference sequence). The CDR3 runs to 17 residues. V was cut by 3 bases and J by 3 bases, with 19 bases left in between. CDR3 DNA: TGTGCCACCAGCAGGGGAAGGCCAGGGTCTAAGACAGATACGCAGTATTTT. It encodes CATSRGRPGSKTDTQYF.

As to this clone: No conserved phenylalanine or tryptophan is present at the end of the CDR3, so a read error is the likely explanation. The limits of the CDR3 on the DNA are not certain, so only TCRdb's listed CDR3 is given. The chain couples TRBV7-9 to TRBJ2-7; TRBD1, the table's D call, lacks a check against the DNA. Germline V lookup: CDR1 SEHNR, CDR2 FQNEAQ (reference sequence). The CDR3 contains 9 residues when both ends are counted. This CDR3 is CASPTPGTL.

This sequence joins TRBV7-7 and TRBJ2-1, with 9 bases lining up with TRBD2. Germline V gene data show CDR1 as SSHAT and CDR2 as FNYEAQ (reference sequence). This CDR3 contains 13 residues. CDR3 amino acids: CAVQGLAYNEQFF. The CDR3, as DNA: TGTGCTGTCCAAGGACTAGCGTACAATGAGCAGTTCTTC.

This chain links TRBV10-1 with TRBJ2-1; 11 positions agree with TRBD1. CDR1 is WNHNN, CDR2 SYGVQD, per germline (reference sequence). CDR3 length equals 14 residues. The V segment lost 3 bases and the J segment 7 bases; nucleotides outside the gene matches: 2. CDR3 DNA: TGCGCCAGCAGTGAACGGGACAGGGGGAATGAGCAGTTCTTC. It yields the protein CASSERDRGNEQFF.

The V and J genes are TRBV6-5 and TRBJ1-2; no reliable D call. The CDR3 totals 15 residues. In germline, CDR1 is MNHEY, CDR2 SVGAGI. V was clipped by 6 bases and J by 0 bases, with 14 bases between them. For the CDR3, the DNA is TGTGCCAGCAGCCGGGCCAGGAGAACTAACTATGGCTACACCTTC. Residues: CASSRARRTNYGYTF.

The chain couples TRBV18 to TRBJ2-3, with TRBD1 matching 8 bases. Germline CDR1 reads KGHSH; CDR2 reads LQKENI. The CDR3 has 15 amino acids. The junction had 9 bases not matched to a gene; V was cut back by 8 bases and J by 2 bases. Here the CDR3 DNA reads TGTGCCAGCGGCATGACAGGGGTAAACACAGATACGCAGTATTTT. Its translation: CASGMTGVNTDTQYF.

CDR3 amino acids: CASTGEETQYF. CDR3 in DNA: TGCGCCTCGACAGGGGAGGAGACCCAGTACTTC. The V and J genes are TRBV5-1 and TRBJ2-5, with 8 bases aligning to TRBD1. The germline V gene has CDR1 SGHRS and CDR2 YFSETQ. CDR3 size: 11 residues. V was clipped by 10 bases and J by 5 bases; unmatched bases: 4.

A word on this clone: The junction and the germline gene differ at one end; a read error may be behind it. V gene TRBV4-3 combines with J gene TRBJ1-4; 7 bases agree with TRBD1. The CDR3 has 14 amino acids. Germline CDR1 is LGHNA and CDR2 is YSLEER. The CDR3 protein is CASSQGQASEKLFF. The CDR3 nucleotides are TGCGCCAGCAGTCAAGGACAGGCAAGTGAAAAACTGTTTTTT.

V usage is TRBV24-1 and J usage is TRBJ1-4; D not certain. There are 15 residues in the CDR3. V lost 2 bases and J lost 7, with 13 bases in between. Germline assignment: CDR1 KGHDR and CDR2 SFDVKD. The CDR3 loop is CATSDSVGESEKLFF. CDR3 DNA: TGTGCCACCAGTGATTCCGTAGGAGAGTCTGAAAAACTGTTTTTT.

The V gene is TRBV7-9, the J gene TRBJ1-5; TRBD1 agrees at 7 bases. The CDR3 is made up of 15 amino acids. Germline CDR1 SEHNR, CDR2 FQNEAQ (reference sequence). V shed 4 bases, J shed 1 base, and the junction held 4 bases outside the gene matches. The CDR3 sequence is CASSSTGSSNQPQHF. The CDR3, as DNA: TGTGCCAGCAGCTCGACAGGGTCCAGCAATCAGCCCCAGCATTTT.